A selection of T cell receptor beta chains follows, all from one sample in a study of Graves' ophthalmopathy and Graves' hyperthyroidism. One entry per CDR3 protein, called by TCRdb with MiXCR from the multiplex PCR reads. The sample consists of about 480,000 distinct CDR3 sequences, approximately 14% of them appearing once. The material sequenced was blood. Receptors originate from a woman in her 30s with Graves' ophthalmopathy. The CDR3 runs from the conserved cysteine through the conserved F or W. A D gene is named only where the DNA matches it firmly. Size tells how often a clone was seen (once, few, many) or the class of an expanded clone, and some rows leave it out.

V gene: TRBV24-1
J gene: TRBJ2-5
clone size: few
D gene: NA
CDR3 DNA: TGTGCCACCAGTGATTTTTTCGGGGAGCCCCAGGAGACCCAGTACTTC
CDR3 protein: CATSDFFGEPQETQYF

V gene: TRBV12-3/TRBV12-4
J gene: TRBJ1-1
clone size: many
D gene: TRBD1
CDR3 DNA: TGTGCCAGCAGTACGGACAGGGCGGAGAACACTGAAGCTTTCTTT
CDR3 protein: CASSTDRAENTEAFF

V gene: TRBV6-5
J gene: TRBJ2-7
clone size: many
D gene: NA
CDR3 DNA: TGTGCCAGCACCCAAGGGGGGCGCCTAGGGGACTACGAGCAGTACTTC
CDR3 protein: CASTQGGRLGDYEQYF

V gene: TRBV29-1
J gene: TRBJ2-7
clone size: many
D gene: NA
CDR3 DNA: TGCAGCGTCCCCGCCGTAGGCGACTCCTACGAGCAGTACTTC
CDR3 protein: CSVPAVGDSYEQYF

V gene: TRBV3-1
J gene: TRBJ2-7
clone size: few
D gene: NA
CDR3 DNA: TGTGCCAGCAGTGCGGATAGGGGCGGGAACCCCTACGAGCAGTACTTC
CDR3 protein: CASSADRGGNPYEQYF

V gene: TRBV29-1
J gene: TRBJ2-7
clone size: many
D gene: NA
CDR3 DNA: TGCAGCGTTGAAGAAGCCCTGACTTGGCCATACGAGCAGTACTTC
CDR3 protein: CSVEEALTWPYEQYF

V gene: TRBV6-1
J gene: TRBJ2-2
clone size: many
D gene: NA
CDR3 DNA: TGTGCCCTACACAGGGAGAACACCGGGGAGCTGTTTTTT
CDR3 protein: CALHRENTGELFF

V gene: TRBV7-2
J gene: TRBJ1-3
clone size: many
D gene: NA
CDR3 DNA: TGTGCCAGCAGCACCACGCGGGGAAACACCATATATTTT
CDR3 protein: CASSTTRGNTIYF

V gene: TRBV2
J gene: TRBJ1-1
clone size: many
D gene: TRBD1
CDR3 DNA: TGTGCCAGCAGGAGCCAACAGGGGACGTACACTGAAGCTTTCTTT
CDR3 protein: CASRSQQGTYTEAFF

V gene: TRBV20-1
J gene: TRBJ1-1
clone size: NA
D gene: NA
CDR3 DNA: TGCAGTGCCCTGACACTTAACACTGAAGCTTTCTTT
CDR3 protein: CSALTLNTEAFF

V gene: TRBV6-1
J gene: TRBJ1-5
clone size: many
D gene: NA
CDR3 DNA: TGTGCCAGCAGTGTAGAACGGTTCAATCAGCCCCAGCATTTT
CDR3 protein: CASSVERFNQPQHF

V gene: TRBV7-3
J gene: TRBJ1-1
clone size: NA
D gene: NA
CDR3 DNA: TGTGCCAGCAGACGACAGCAGAACACTGAAGCTTTCTTT
CDR3 protein: CASRRQQNTEAFF

V gene: TRBV12-3/TRBV12-4
J gene: TRBJ1-1
clone size: many
D gene: NA
CDR3 DNA: TGTGCCAGCAGTTTGGGGCACCAAAACACTGAAGCTTTCTTT
CDR3 protein: CASSLGHQNTEAFF

V gene: TRBV28
J gene: TRBJ1-5
clone size: many
D gene: NA
CDR3 DNA: TGTGCCAGCAGTTCCCGTGGGGAAAGCAATCAGCCCCAGCATTTT
CDR3 protein: CASSSRGESNQPQHF

V gene: TRBV28
J gene: TRBJ1-2
clone size: NA
D gene: NA
CDR3 DNA: TGTGCCAGCAGCACGGTGGCCTACGGCTACACCTTC
CDR3 protein: CASSTVAYGYTF

V gene: TRBV5-1
J gene: TRBJ2-7
clone size: many
D gene: TRBD1
CDR3 DNA: TGCGCCAGCGGGTATGACAGGGCCTACGAGCAGTACTTC
CDR3 protein: CASGYDRAYEQYF

V gene: TRBV6-5
J gene: TRBJ1-2
clone size: many
D gene: NA
CDR3 DNA: TGTGCCAGCAGTTACTTCCTAAGGGAGGGCTACACCTTC
CDR3 protein: CASSYFLREGYTF

V gene: TRBV2
J gene: TRBJ2-7
clone size: NA
D gene: NA
CDR3 DNA: TGTGCCGTAAACAGGGAAGTCTCGCGCGACGAGCAGTACTTC
CDR3 protein: CAVNREVSRDEQYF

V gene: TRBV6-5
J gene: TRBJ2-5
clone size: many
D gene: TRBD1
CDR3 DNA: TGTGCCAGCACCCAAGCCCTGGACAGGCAAGAGACCAAGTACTTC
CDR3 protein: CASTQALDRQETKYF

V gene: TRBV11-3
J gene: TRBJ1-1
clone size: NA
D gene: NA
CDR3 DNA: TGTGCCAGCAGCTTGCCTCTGGGGGGAAGCACTGAAGCTTGCTTT
CDR3 protein: CASSLPLGGSTEACF

V gene: TRBV28
J gene: TRBJ1-2
clone size: many
D gene: TRBD1
CDR3 DNA: TGTGCCAGCAGTGGCGACAGGGACTATGGCTACACCTTC
CDR3 protein: CASSGDRDYGYTF

V gene: TRBV10-3
J gene: TRBJ1-2
clone size: many
D gene: NA
CDR3 DNA: TGTGCCATCCAACAGGTCAACTATGGCTACACCTTC
CDR3 protein: CAIQQVNYGYTF

V gene: TRBV24-1
J gene: TRBJ2-2
clone size: many
D gene: NA
CDR3 DNA: TGTGCCACCAGTGGAGTCTTCGGCAGCACCGGGGAGCTGTTTTTT
CDR3 protein: CATSGVFGSTGELFF

V gene: TRBV20-1
J gene: TRBJ2-7
clone size: many
D gene: TRBD2
CDR3 DNA: TGCAGTGCTAACTTACTAGCGGGAGGTTCGTTGGAGCAGTACTTC
CDR3 protein: CSANLLAGGSLEQYF

V gene: TRBV27
J gene: TRBJ1-6
clone size: many
D gene: NA
CDR3 DNA: TGTGCCAGCAGTTACTGGTTTGGAACAGGGCGTAATTCACCCCTCCACTTT
CDR3 protein: CASSYWFGTGRNSPLHF

V gene: TRBV2
J gene: TRBJ2-7
clone size: many
D gene: NA
CDR3 DNA: TGTGCCAGCAGCTATAATACCTACGAGCAGTACTTC
CDR3 protein: CASSYNTYEQYF

V gene: TRBV29-1
J gene: TRBJ2-7
clone size: many
D gene: NA
CDR3 DNA: TGCAGCGTGGCACGGGGGGCAGGGTTTTCCTACGAGCAGTACTTC
CDR3 protein: CSVARGAGFSYEQYF

V gene: TRBV30
J gene: TRBJ1-5
clone size: NA
D gene: NA
CDR3 DNA: TGTGCCTGGAGCGCAGGGGTCAATCAGCCCCAGCATTTT
CDR3 protein: CAWSAGVNQPQHF

V gene: TRBV27
J gene: TRBJ1-5
clone size: many
D gene: NA
CDR3 DNA: TGTGCCAGCAGTTTTAGGGGGGGTCCTAACAATCAGCCCCAGCATTTT
CDR3 protein: CASSFRGGPNNQPQHF

V gene: TRBV4-2
J gene: TRBJ2-7
clone size: many
D gene: NA
CDR3 DNA: TGTGCCAGCAGCGGGGGAGCCTCCTCCTACGAGCAGTACTTC
CDR3 protein: CASSGGASSYEQYF

V gene: TRBV5-1
J gene: TRBJ2-7
clone size: many
D gene: NA
CDR3 DNA: TGCGCCAGCAGCTGGATGGAGGAGCCCTACGAGGAGCAGTACTTC
CDR3 protein: CASSWMEEPYEEQYF

V gene: TRBV7-9
J gene: TRBJ2-2
clone size: many
D gene: TRBD1
CDR3 DNA: TGTGCCAGCAGCTCCAGGGGGCGCAGAATCGGGGAGCTGTTTTTT
CDR3 protein: CASSSRGRRIGELFF